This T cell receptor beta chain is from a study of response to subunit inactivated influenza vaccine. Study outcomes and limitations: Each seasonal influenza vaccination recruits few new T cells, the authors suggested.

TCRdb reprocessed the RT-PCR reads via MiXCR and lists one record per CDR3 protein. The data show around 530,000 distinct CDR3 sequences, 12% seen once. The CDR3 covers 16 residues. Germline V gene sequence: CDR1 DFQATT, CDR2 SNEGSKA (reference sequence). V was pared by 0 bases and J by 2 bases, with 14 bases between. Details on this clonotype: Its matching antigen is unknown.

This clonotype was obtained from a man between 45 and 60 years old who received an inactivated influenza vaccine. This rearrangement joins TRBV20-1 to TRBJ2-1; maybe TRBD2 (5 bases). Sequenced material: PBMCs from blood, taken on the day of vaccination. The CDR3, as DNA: TGCAGTGCTAGAGACGTACTAGGCCTTCCCTACAATGAGCAGTTCTTC. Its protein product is CSARDVLGLPYNEQFF.